These T cell receptor beta chains were read from a single sample in a study of T cell repertoires in cytomegalovirus infection. One entry per CDR3 protein results from TCRdb running MiXCR on the reads. Altogether 650,000 to 850,000 distinct CDR3 sequences are present, about 28% being singletons, with the ten largest covering roughly 14%. Their cognate antigens are unknown. The specimen was cultured CD8+ T cells from PBMCs, collected from culture after CMV antigen stimulation. These receptors were obtained from a human donor in good health (CMV status not recorded). Some clones in this sample may be carry-over from other donors' samples. Each CDR3 is given with its conserved first and last residue. Each record gives: J gene, V gene, CDR3 protein.

TRBJ2-1,TRBV5-6,CASSPGTGINEQFF
TRBJ1-2,TRBV19,CASSITPTANYGYTF
TRBJ2-1,TRBV2,CARDSGGAYNEQFF
TRBJ2-3,TRBV4-1,CASSQEEVAGDTQYF
TRBJ1-4,TRBV6-6,CASSPLDRAGEKLFF
TRBJ2-1,TRBV27,CASSSGKLPHNEQFF
TRBJ2-2,TRBV29-1,CSVEAQGAGTGELFF
TRBJ1-1,TRBV6-5,CASSYVQLHVGTEAFF
TRBJ1-1,TRBV7-6,CASSLKQGRFEAFF
TRBJ2-7,TRBV7-2,CASSSAGGTYEQYF
TRBJ2-7,TRBV7-2,CASSLAPTTGGEQYF
TRBJ2-1,TRBV7-9,CASSLVPDRGPAVRGNEQFF
TRBJ1-4,TRBV15,CATSQQPNEKLFF
TRBJ2-1,TRBV7-9,CASSSGTSGGIQFF
TRBJ2-5,TRBV12-3/TRBV12-4,CASSLDSGETQYF
TRBJ2-7,TRBV6-2/TRBV6-3,CASSGTGGISEQYF
TRBJ2-3,TRBV9,CASSAGLAFTDTQYF
TRBJ1-3,TRBV12-3/TRBV12-4,CASSGLGNTIYF
TRBJ1-2,TRBV23-1,CASSQDWQGTNYGYTF
TRBJ2-7,TRBV15,CATSPEGQGISEQYF
TRBJ2-2,TRBV7-2,CASSPGLAGPISGELFF
TRBJ1-5,TRBV4-1,CASSQSGGTQPQHF
TRBJ2-1,TRBV7-6,CASTVLAVVDEQFF
TRBJ1-4,TRBV7-9,CASSQPRQGADNEKLFF
TRBJ2-7,TRBV7-6,CASSTTSGDEQYF
TRBJ2-7,TRBV2,CASSPTGPRYEQYF
TRBJ1-2,TRBV6-6,CASTKGTTYGYTF
TRBJ2-5,TRBV11-2,CASSLSLAGSQETQYF
TRBJ2-2,TRBV3-1,CASSPSSVAGNTGELFF
TRBJ2-3,TRBV7-3,CASRSGGRDTQYF
TRBJ2-7,TRBV6-5,CASSYQITYEQYF
TRBJ2-5,TRBV7-6,CASSYRGTQYF